One and the same sample provided the 25 T cell receptor beta chains below, sequenced in a study of control samples from healthy donors and cancer patients. The protocol was immunoSEQ multiplex PCR, while the TCRdb copy is restricted to in-frame clones and leaves out a portion. The sample shows 70,000 to 80,000 clones, around 90% of them seen only once. Specimen: PBMCs. Receptors were obtained from a woman aged 60-75 years with head and neck cancer.

This chain joins TRBV28 and TRBJ1-5; D is unresolved. Trimming pared 6 bases from V and 4 bases from J, leaving 13 bases between. CDR3 length: 14 residues. From germline, CDR1 is MDHEN and CDR2 SYDVKM. In DNA form, the CDR3 reads TGTGCCAGCAGCACCCAACCGGGGAATCAGCCCCAGCATTTT. Translating gives CASSTQPGNQPQHF.

This chain joins TRBV19 and TRBJ1-5; D might be TRBD1 (6 bases). V lost 2 bases to trimming and J lost 1 base, with 12 bases between them. The CDR3 runs 16 residues. CDR1 and CDR2 (germline): LNHDA, SQIVND (reference sequence). CDR3 nucleotide sequence: TGTGCCAGTAGTATATTGGACAGCCTCAGCAATCAGCCCCAGCATTTT. This translates into CASSILDSLSNQPQHF.

For the CDR3, the DNA is TGTGCCAGCAGTGTCGAGGGGGGCTACACCTTC. Protein product: CASSVEGGYTF. The chain is built from TRBV2 and TRBJ1-2; D might be TRBD1 (5 bases). CDR3 length: 11 amino acids. V was cut by 4 bases and J by 8 bases, with 8 bases left in between. Germline V lookup: CDR1 SNHLY, CDR2 FYNNEI.

The chain uses TRBV9 and TRBJ2-7; TRBD1 or TRBD2 may be the D gene (5 bases each). V was cut by 2 bases and J by 6 bases, with 24 bases left in between. Germline V gene data show CDR1 as SGDLS and CDR2 as YYNGEE. The CDR3 extends over 17 amino acids. CDR3 bases: TGTGCCAGCAGCGTGTCACTCGGGACGGAATTGGCTAGCGAGCAGTACTTC. Encoded protein: CASSVSLGTELASEQYF.

The chain is built from TRBV7-9 and TRBJ1-2; 7 nucleotides agree with TRBD1. The V and J ends lost 1 base and 7 bases, in that order; junction bases with no gene match: 3. CDR3 length: 13 residues. In germline, CDR1 is SEHNR, CDR2 FQNEAQ (reference sequence). CDR3: CASSLGAGGGYTF. The CDR3 DNA reads as TGTGCCAGCAGCTTAGGGGCAGGGGGTGGCTACACCTTC.

The V and J genes are TRBV3-1 (or the pseudogene TRBV3-2) and TRBJ2-3; D call uncertain. Germline V lookup: CDR1 LGHDT, CDR2 YNNKEL (reference sequence). The CDR3 is 14 amino acids. The V end was cut by 3 bases, the J end by 1 base, with 8 bases between. Here the CDR3 DNA reads TGTGCCAGCAGCCAGTACGATGGCACAGATACGCAGTATTTT. This sequence encodes CASSQYDGTDTQYF.

This chain connects TRBV7-3 to TRBJ2-3; 10 nucleotides line up with TRBD2. There are 15 residues in the CDR3. V lost 5 bases and J lost 2; bases outside the gene matches: 4. Germline V lookup: CDR1 SGHTA, CDR2 FQGTGA. Here the CDR3 DNA reads TGTGCCAGCAGCCAAACTAGCGGGAACACAGATACGCAGTATTTT. This translates into CASSQTSGNTDTQYF.

This chain links TRBV10-1 with TRBJ1-1; D is unclear. V lost 5 bases and J 6 bases, leaving 13 bases between the germline ends. Germline CDR1 WNHNN, CDR2 SYGVQD (reference sequence). The CDR3 spans 13 residues. The CDR3 DNA is TGCGCCAGCAGTACCCCCCAGGACCCTGAAGCTTTCTTT. Translated: CASSTPQDPEAFF.

This clone was found once. CDR3 sequence: CASSEANRGNEQFF. The CDR3 DNA is TGTGCCAGCAGTGAAGCGAACAGGGGCAATGAGCAGTTCTTC. J is TRBJ2-1 and V is TRBV2; TRBD1 agrees at 7 bases. The V gene end was trimmed by 0 bases and the J gene end by 6 bases; junction bases not matched to a gene: 2. The length of the CDR3 is 14 residues. Per the germline V gene, CDR1 is SNHLY and CDR2 is FYNNEI.

J is TRBJ2-1 and V is TRBV5-1; 10 bases align to TRBD1. Germline V gene sequence: CDR1 SGHRS, CDR2 YFSETQ. CDR3 length: 15 amino acids. V dropped 5 bases and J dropped 4; count of bases not matched to a gene: 6. The DNA for the CDR3 is TGCGCCAGCAGGGCCGGGACAGGGGTGTACAATGAGCAGTTCTTC. Its protein is CASRAGTGVYNEQFF.

This clone was observed a few times. Here the CDR3 DNA reads TGTGCCAGTAGTGGACAGGTAGGCCAGCCCCAGCATTTT. Its protein is CASSGQVGQPQHF. The genes are TRBV19 and TRBJ1-5, with 7 bases matching TRBD1. The germline V gene encodes CDR1 LNHDA and CDR2 SQIVND (reference sequence). J lost 7 bases, V lost 5 bases, and 5 bases had no gene match. The CDR3 sequence is 13 residues long.

The gene calls are TRBV18 and TRBJ1-4; D gene ambiguous. Trimming shortened V by 3 bases and J by 8 bases, and 16 bases separated the two germline ends. The germline V gene encodes CDR1 KGHSH and CDR2 LQKENI. The CDR3 loop spans 15 amino acids. The CDR3 here is CASSPQSDRSEKLFF. The DNA of the CDR3 is TGTGCCAGCTCACCCCAGTCCGATCGGAGCGAAAAACTGTTTTTT. The complete variable domain, with remaining parts taken from reference TRBV18 and TRBJ1-4, reads NAGVMQNPRHLVRRRGQEARLRCSPMKGHSHVYWYRQLPEEGLKFMVYLQKENIIDESGMPKERFSAEFPKEGPSILRIQQVVRGDSAAYFCASSPQSDRSEKLFFGSGTQLSVL.

In the case of this clone: The same CDR3 arises from other DNA sequences in this sample as well. V usage is TRBV28 and J usage is TRBJ2-3; D is uncertain. Trimming stripped 4 bases from V and 1 base from J, with 6 bases between. The CDR3 runs to 13 residues. Germline V gene sequence: CDR1 MDHEN, CDR2 SYDVKM. The chain's CDR3 is CASSSPGTDTQYF. The CDR3 DNA follows: TGTGCCAGCAGTTCGCCGGGCACAGATACGCAGTATTTT. Drawing the rest from reference TRBV28 and TRBJ2-3, the complete variable domain is DVKVTQSSRYLVKRTGEKVFLECVQDMDHENMFWYRQDPGLGLRLIYFSYDVKMKEKGDIPEGYSVSREKKERFSLILESASTNQTSMYLCASSSPGTDTQYFGPGTRLTVL.

V usage is TRBV11-1 and J usage is TRBJ2-4; the D gene is possibly TRBD2 (6 bases). V lost 3 bases, J lost 7 bases, and 16 bases lay in between. Germline CDR1 reads SGHAT; CDR2 reads FQDESV (reference sequence). The CDR3 runs to 15 residues. This chain's CDR3 is CASSLSPSVRNIQYF. The DNA for the CDR3 is TGTGCCAGCAGCTTGTCTCCTAGCGTTCGCAACATTCAGTACTTC.

This clone was picked up a small number of times. This chain connects TRBV5-1 to TRBJ2-5, with D tentatively TRBD2 (5 bases). CDR1 and CDR2 from the germline V gene are SGHRS and YFSETQ. This CDR3 spans 15 amino acids. Between the trimmed V and J ends, which lost 4 bases and 5 bases, there was a span of 18 bases. CDR3 region: CASSISTGLGETQYF. The CDR3 region has the DNA TGCGCCAGCAGCATTTCGACGGGGTTAGGGGAGACCCAGTACTTC.

V usage is TRBV6-2 or TRBV6-3 and J usage is TRBJ2-1; TRBD2 aligns across 11 bases. CDR1 and CDR2 from the germline V gene are MNHEY and SVGEGT. The CDR3 extends over 15 amino acids. The V segment lost 2 bases and the J segment 6 bases; nucleotides outside the gene matches: 3. The CDR3 loop reads CASSYPGLAGNEQFF. CDR3 in DNA: TGTGCCAGCAGTTACCCCGGACTAGCGGGCAATGAGCAGTTCTTC.

This rearrangement joins TRBV29-1 to TRBJ1-1, with 8 bases fitting TRBD1. The CDR3 contains 14 residues. The junction had 9 bases not matched to a gene; V was cut back by 5 bases and J by 4 bases. Germline lookup yields CDR1 SQVTM and CDR2 ANQGSEA. The CDR3 nucleotides are TGCAGCGTTAGTGCGACAGGGGAGGCCACTGAAGCTTTCTTT. Protein product: CSVSATGEATEAFF.

The chain is built from TRBV6-6 and TRBJ1-2; D is uncertain. Per the germline V gene, CDR1 is MNHNY and CDR2 is SVGAGI (reference sequence). The CDR3 consists of 12 residues. V lost 8 bases to trimming and J lost 1 base, with 8 bases between them. The CDR3 here is CASRQSNYGYTF. Here the CDR3 DNA reads TGTGCCAGCCGTCAGAGTAACTATGGCTACACCTTC.

The V gene is TRBV7-9, the J gene TRBJ2-3; no clear D. Germline CDR1 is SEHNR and CDR2 is FQNEAQ (reference sequence). This CDR3 comprises 12 residues. V gave up 2 bases and J gave up 4 bases, with 4 bases separating them. The CDR3 spells CASSLLPDTQYF. The CDR3 DNA sequence: TGTGCCAGCAGCTTACTCCCAGATACGCAGTATTTT.

The chain joins TRBV2 to TRBJ2-3; D tentatively fits TRBD1 or TRBD2 (5 bases each). Trimming cost V 6 bases and J 1 base, with 14 bases left between them. Germline CDR1 is SNHLY and CDR2 is FYNNEI. This CDR3 spans 15 amino acids. CDR3 region: CASRRGQSGTDTQYF. Here the CDR3 DNA reads TGTGCCAGCAGGAGGGGCCAAAGCGGCACAGATACGCAGTATTTT.

The chain links TRBV7-8 to TRBJ2-1; no reliable D call. Germline V gene data show CDR1 as SGHVS and CDR2 as FQNEAQ. Trimming removed 5 bases from V and 0 bases from J, with 20 bases in between. The CDR3 totals 18 residues. This CDR3 is CASSKNSRPSLSYNEQFF. In nucleotides, the CDR3 is TGTGCCAGCAGCAAAAACAGTAGGCCCTCACTCTCCTACAATGAGCAGTTCTTC.

Worth noting for this clone: The conserved phenylalanine or tryptophan is not found at the CDR3 terminus, so this likely reflects a read error. No DNA is shown, since the ends of the CDR3 on it are uncertain; the CDR3 is the one TCRdb lists. V gene TRBV7-9 combines with J gene TRBJ2-3; the table gives TRBD2 as D, unverified against the DNA. Termini included, the CDR3 measures 13 amino acids. CDR1 is SEHNR and CDR2 is FQNEAQ in the germline V gene (reference sequence). The CDR3 sequence is CASSLGVAGIPSE.

This chain uses TRBV12-3 or TRBV12-4 with TRBJ2-4; D remains unclear. Between the trimmed V and J ends, which lost 2 bases and 13 bases, there was a span of 12 bases. This CDR3 has 12 residues. CDR3 amino acids: CASSLNVPLQYF. CDR3 DNA sequence: TGTGCCAGCAGTTTAAACGTCCCGCTCCAGTACTTC.

This chain uses TRBV20-1 with TRBJ1-5; D is possibly TRBD1 (6 bases). This CDR3 contains 15 residues. Germline-derived CDR1 and CDR2 are DFQATT and SNEGSKA (reference sequence). The germline V and J ends were trimmed by 3 bases and 2 bases, with 14 bases remaining between them. The CDR3 here is CSASLGASGNQPQHF. As DNA, the CDR3 is TGCAGTGCTAGTTTGGGGGCCTCCGGCAATCAGCCCCAGCATTTT.

The V call is TRBV19, the J call TRBJ2-7, with a tentative D call TRBD2 (6 bases). V was trimmed by 5 bases and J by 0 bases, leaving 11 bases between them. Germline V lookup: CDR1 LNHDA, CDR2 SQIVND (reference sequence). The CDR3 has 14 amino acids. Here the CDR3 DNA reads TGTGCCAGTAGTCGGGGAGGAGACTCCTACGAGCAGTACTTC. Its protein product is CASSRGGDSYEQYF.